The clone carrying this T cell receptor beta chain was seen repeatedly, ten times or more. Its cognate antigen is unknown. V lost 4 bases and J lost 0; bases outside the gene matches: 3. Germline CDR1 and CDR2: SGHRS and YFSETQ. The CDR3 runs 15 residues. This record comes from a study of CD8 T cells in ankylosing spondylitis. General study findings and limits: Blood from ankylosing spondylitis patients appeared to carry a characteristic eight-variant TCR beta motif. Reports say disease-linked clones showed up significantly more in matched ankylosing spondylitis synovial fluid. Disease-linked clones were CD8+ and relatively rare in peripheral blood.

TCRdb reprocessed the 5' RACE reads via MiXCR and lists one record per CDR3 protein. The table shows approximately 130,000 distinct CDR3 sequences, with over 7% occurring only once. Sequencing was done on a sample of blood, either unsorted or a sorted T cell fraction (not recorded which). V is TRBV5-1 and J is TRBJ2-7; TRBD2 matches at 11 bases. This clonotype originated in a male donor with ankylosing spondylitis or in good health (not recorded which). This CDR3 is CASSPSGRLSYEQYF. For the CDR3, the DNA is TGCGCCAGCAGCCCTAGCGGGAGGCTCTCCTACGAGCAGTACTTC.